Listed below are T cell receptor beta chains from one sample, sequenced in a study of T-cell reconstitution after alpha-beta-depleted transplantation in children. A single record per CDR3 protein comes from TCRdb applying MiXCR to the PCR reads. The data contain approximately 400,000 distinct CDR3 sequences, 15% to 20% of them seen just once; the ten biggest clones take up less than 30%. The sample in question was PBMCs, mostly from graft donor cells, obtained 360 days after TCRalphabeta/CD19-depleted stem cell transplant. The receptors stem from a boy under two years old who had a stem cell transplant for Wiskott-Aldrich syndrome, so the T cells may come from the graft donor. Each CDR3 is given with its conserved first and last residue. A D gene is named only where the DNA matches it firmly. Some rows have no size entry. The others give once, few or many, or a class for an expanded clone.

clone size	V gene	D gene	J gene	CDR3 DNA	CDR3 protein
.	TRBV4-1	.	TRBJ1-1	TGCGCCAGCAGCCAAGATAAGAACACTGAAGCTTTCTTT	CASSQDKNTEAFF
few	TRBV6-4	.	TRBJ2-3	TGTGCCAGCAGTGAGTCGATCACAGATACGCAGTATTTT	CASSESITDTQYF
many	TRBV24-1	.	TRBJ2-5	TGTGCCACCAGTGATTTGTCGGCTCAAGAGACCCAGTACTTC	CATSDLSAQETQYF
.	TRBV11-2	.	TRBJ2-4	TGTGCCAGCAGCTTAGTGGAGACCAAAAACATTCAGTACTTC	CASSLVETKNIQYF
few	TRBV15	.	TRBJ1-2	TGTGCCACCAGCAGAGCAGGCAGGGCGGGAAGAGGCTACACCTTC	CATSRAGRAGRGYTF
.	TRBV6-2/TRBV6-3	.	TRBJ2-7	TGTGCCAGCAGTGGGTTTCGGGCAGTTTCTAACTACGAGCAGTACTTC	CASSGFRAVSNYEQYF
.	TRBV5-1	TRBD2	TRBJ2-7	TGCGCCAGCAGTAGTGGACTAGGGGTTTACGAGCAGTACTTC	CASSSGLGVYEQYF
.	TRBV20-1	.	TRBJ2-7	TGCAGTGCTAGAGATTTAATCTACGAGCAGTACTTC	CSARDLIYEQYF
few	TRBV20-1	TRBD1	TRBJ2-5	TGCAGTGCTATGAATACAATACCGGGACAGGGACAAGAGACCCAGTACTTC	CSAMNTIPGQGQETQYF
few	TRBV4-1	TRBD1	TRBJ2-7	TGCGCCAGCAGCTTTGTTGGACAGGGGGACTACGAGCAGTACTTC	CASSFVGQGDYEQYF
.	TRBV5-1	.	TRBJ2-5	TGCGCCAGCAGCTTGAGCTTCCAAGAGACCCAGTACTTC	CASSLSFQETQYF
few	TRBV5-1	.	TRBJ2-1	TGCGCCAGCAGCTTGGGTGCAAGCGGGTATTACAATGAGCAGTTCTTC	CASSLGASGYYNEQFF
.	TRBV12-3/TRBV12-4	TRBD1	TRBJ1-2	TGTGCCAGCAGCCCCTTCTCAGGGGGTAATGGCTACACCTTC	CASSPFSGGNGYTF
.	TRBV10-3	.	TRBJ1-4	TGTGCCATCAGTGAGTCTCTGAGTGGGAAACTGTTTTTT	CAISESLSGKLFF
.	TRBV29-1	.	TRBJ2-3	TGCAGCTCAGGGGCCGATACGCAGTATTTT	CSSGADTQYF
few	TRBV4-1	TRBD1	TRBJ2-1	TGCGCCAGCAGCCAAGTCGACAGGGGGGATTACAATGAGCAGTTCTTC	CASSQVDRGDYNEQFF
few	TRBV12-3/TRBV12-4	.	TRBJ2-1	TGTGCCAGCAGTTCGGACAATGGCGGCGATGAGCAGTTCTTC	CASSSDNGGDEQFF
once	TRBV18	.	TRBJ2-7	TGTGCCAGCTCACGCCCTTCCTACGAGCAGTACTTC	CASSRPSYEQYF
.	TRBV7-8	TRBD2	TRBJ2-6	TGTGCCAGCAGCCCTAACGGGAGGGCCTTCGGTGGGGCCAACGTCCTGACTTTC	CASSPNGRAFGGANVLTF
few	TRBV4-3	.	TRBJ2-5	TGCGCCAGCAGCCAAGAGCCTAGTAGGCGGGAGACCCAGTACTTC	CASSQEPSRRETQYF